This T cell receptor (beta chain) is from a study of cytomegalovirus exposure and HLA in healthy donors (dated by TCRdb to about 2017). Background for the entire study: An earlier analysis of approximately 640 of the donors reported 250 to 350 Gb of sequence data and some 120 million unique TCR beta sequences from approximately 180 million T cells. Approximately 300 gigabases of sequencing data and approximately 91 million unique TCR sequences made up an early release that covered 500 to 700 HLA-typed donors. Of the roughly 400 genotyped donors, approximately 80% fell in the genetic ancestry cluster associated with self-reported Caucasian donors. The study aimed to test whether signatures of past pathogen exposure could be identified by cataloging public T cell receptors. The study profiled the T cell repertoires of under 850 subjects by immunosequencing and related them to cytomegalovirus serostatus. Besides the first cohort of around 670 subjects, a separate validation cohort made up of about 120 different subjects was used. High-throughput TCR immunosequencing, statistical association of individual TCRs with disease status, and machine learning were combined to predict cytomegalovirus infection status. In a later analysis, previously published TCR beta repertoires from 550 to 700 donors were re-analyzed and high-resolution HLA genotyping was added so that TCR occurrence patterns could be studied. The later analysis used no new phenotypic data to find candidate immune exposures, relying instead on TCR beta sequences and their occurrence across donors. In an earlier analysis of 500 to 650 of the donors, high-throughput TCR beta sequencing was used to judge whether each TCR beta V gene segment behaved as functional or pseudogenic. Alongside the repertoire data, information on donor age, sex, ethnicity and CMV serostatus was compiled. A later genetic analysis used genome-wide SNP genotypes for about three fifths of the 666 donors, treating that subset as a discovery cohort. All discovery cohort repertoires had been generated using a single sequencing platform. Class I and class II HLA loci were covered by the typing at four-digit resolution. Typing coverage differed by locus: A, B, C, DRB1 and DQB1 were typed in roughly 620-630 donors, DQA1 in approximately 520, DPA1 in 606, and DPB1 in 450 to 480. A handful of DR-DQ haplotypes were handled as single units for association and clustering because linkage in the cohort was strong. Among some 400 genotyped donors of the cohort, an average of around 250,000 unique TCR beta nucleotide sequences was sequenced per donor, of which roughly 18% were non-productive. The investigation overall reported the following: A total of fewer than 200 TCR beta chains were listed by the study as associated with cytomegalovirus. CMV serostatus was the only immune exposure information available for the cohort. Linkage disequilibrium might explain the correlated functional status among segregating V segments, but an unknown experimental factor could not be ruled out. The classifier was reported to diagnose cytomegalovirus status with high specificity and sensitivity in both the original and validation cohorts. The 87-base-pair reads could not distinguish some IMGT-functional V segments, including TRBV6-2 and TRBV6-3, so those segments were excluded. Because HLA typing was unavailable for some donors at each locus, only the typed subset was used in association tests. Three of the identified cytomegalovirus-associated TCR beta chains were confirmed in vitro to be specific for cytomegalovirus antigens. According to a later analysis, parvovirus B19, influenza, CMV and Epstein-Barr virus appeared linked to several top co-occurrence clusters. A further reported finding was that TCR beta sequences accurately predicted the HLA-A and HLA-B alleles for most subjects in the first cohort. In a later analysis, the rate of TCR association differed among HLA loci, with DRB1 alleles having the most associated TCRs and HLA-C alleles having the fewest. Compared with the roughly 700-donor mean, donors in an Asian-associated ancestry cluster had fewer N-insertions in productive TCRs, according to a later genetic analysis. Broadly in line with IMGT annotations, most TCR beta V segments showed up in productive rearrangements about 90% or about 30% of the time in an earlier analysis of approximately 600 of the donors. Because counts were too low, about 18 rarely observed V segments, including chromosome 9 orphons, were left out of the earlier analysis of 500 to 750 of the donors. The presence/absence analyses assumed that sequencing depth was roughly uniform across donors, and that assumption may not be true. When HLA alleles, especially DR and DQ, strongly co-occurred, attributing TCR associations to individual alleles was difficult. Most TCR sequences were observed very rarely across donors, whereas some public TCRs were present in many individuals. A cluster of highly shared sequence variants was judged likely to represent a technical artifact of the sequencing pipeline. In a later analysis, most CMV-associated TCR beta chains were found to appear HLA-restricted, with HLA associations seemingly driven largely by CMV exposure. A later genetic analysis associated a missense DCLRE1C variant with V-gene and J-gene trimming of TCR beta chains, and an independent cohort replicated the association. It was suggested by the authors that the approach could potentially be generalized to other disease states and immunological phenotypes. In a later analysis, HLA-associated TCR beta chains were found to be more clonally expanded and to have lower generation probabilities than equally common non-associated chains. At a false discovery rate of 0.05, a later analysis linked around 15,000 TCR beta sequences to specific HLA alleles. This cohort had only TCR beta chains sequenced, and the lack of alpha or paired-chain data limited which features could be detected.

The cohort comprised some 730 healthy bone marrow donors. At the time of sampling, all cohort members were nominally healthy, though unrecorded immune exposures were likely present. The donor was CMV seropositive and belonged to the group of 250 to 300 seropositive cohort members. A peripheral blood sample was provided by each donor, and peripheral blood mononuclear cells were used for TCR beta sequencing. The Qiagen DNeasy Blood Extraction Kit was used to extract genomic DNA from the blood cell samples. Library construction relied on the immunoSEQ multiplex PCR assay. For the multiplex PCR, a mixture combining 60 forward primers for TCR Vbeta segments and 13 reverse primers for TCR Jbeta segments was used. Amplification of the CDR3 region of rearranged TCR beta genes was performed with a multiplex PCR assay on genomic DNA. The Illumina HiSeq System was used to sequence the amplified TCR beta libraries as 87-base-pair reads. The paper's data handling went like this. In a later analysis, some 80 million unique TCR beta chains were counted across the roughly 610 repertoires, and roughly 11 million of these chains were shared by at least two donors. Raw reads were error-corrected and collapsed into unique sequences by a nearest-neighbor algorithm in which closely related sequences were merged to remove PCR and sequencing errors. V, D and J gene segments were assigned by aligning CDR3 sequences to IMGT reference sequences. For a sequence to be retained, a match of at least six nucleotides was required to both a V gene segment and a J gene segment. A rearrangement counted as productive if the CDR3 had no stop codons and remained in frame with V and J, and every other rearrangement counted as non-productive. CDR3 was defined by IMGT convention, running from the second conserved V-encoded cysteine to the conserved J-encoded phenylalanine. In an earlier analysis of around 570 of the donors, sequences lacking an unambiguous match to a single V gene segment were excluded. An earlier analysis of roughly 590 of the donors called V segments functional above 56.7% productive rearrangements and segregating when the between-donor standard deviation exceeded 5%. A statistical classification framework was built for diagnosing cytomegalovirus status from the catalog of TCR beta chain sequences. In a later analysis, V and J genes were assigned by comparing TCR nucleotide sequences against IMGT/GENE-DB human TR gene sequences. The TCRdist pipeline was used in a later analysis to assign CDR3 sequences and most-parsimonious VDJ recombination scenarios. In a later analysis, each TCR beta chain was defined by its CDR3 amino acid sequence together with its V-gene family, and reads without a unique V-gene family were excluded. In a later analysis, approximately 590 highly shared, low-generation-probability nucleotide sequences were removed to address suspected cross-contamination and a sequencing artifact. For each public chain, a later analysis derived a clonal expansion index from normalized ranks of inferred template counts within each repertoire. In a later analysis, generation probabilities were computed with a VDJ recombination model fitted to out-of-frame rearrangements, and the resulting probabilities were checked against IGoR. In a later analysis, TCR-TCR, TCR-HLA and TCR-CMV co-occurrence was scored with hypergeometric tests, and a repertoire-size bias correction was applied to TCR pairs. False discovery rates were estimated in a later analysis by permuting HLA or CMV assignments 20 times. In a later analysis, co-occurring TCRs were grouped using DBSCAN, and TCRdist sequence similarity was added for clustering within HLA-allele-positive subsets. Co-occurrence clustering excluded repertoires with fewer than 30,000 or more than 120,000 public chains, plus five with anomalous nucleotide sharing. As stored in TCRdb, this immuneACCESS dataset retains in-frame rearrangements with V and J assigned. A fraction of the clones does not appear; measured against another copy, unresolved V genes explain less than half of the discrepancy, and the remainder lacks a known reason. D and trimming come from the DNA, and the V and J calls and clone size come from that table. In this sample the table shows 100,000 to 120,000 clones, less than 80% of which occur a single time. Jointly, the top ten make up around 3.9% of the sample.

CDR1 LGHNA and CDR2 YSLEER were looked up in the germline V gene. A distance of 14 bases separates the germline ends of V and J, which lose 1 base and 1 base respectively. The CDR3, from cysteine to phenylalanine, totals 16 residues. Left in the record is the CDR3 DNA by itself, 48 bases read in frame from the first base. Details on this clone: It has no known antigen specificity. Base qualities are not recorded, but no much larger clone differs from it by a single base.

The V and J segments used are TRBV4-3 and TRBJ2-7; matching of 9 bases hints at TRBD1 as the D gene. The sequencing sample was made of PBMCs. The clonotype originates from a woman aged 40 to 50 in good health and CMV-seropositive. The CDR3 has the sequence CASSQGSGTGSYEQYF. The nucleotide sequence is TGCGCCAGCAGCCAAGGTAGCGGGACAGGGTCCTACGAGCAGTACTTC.